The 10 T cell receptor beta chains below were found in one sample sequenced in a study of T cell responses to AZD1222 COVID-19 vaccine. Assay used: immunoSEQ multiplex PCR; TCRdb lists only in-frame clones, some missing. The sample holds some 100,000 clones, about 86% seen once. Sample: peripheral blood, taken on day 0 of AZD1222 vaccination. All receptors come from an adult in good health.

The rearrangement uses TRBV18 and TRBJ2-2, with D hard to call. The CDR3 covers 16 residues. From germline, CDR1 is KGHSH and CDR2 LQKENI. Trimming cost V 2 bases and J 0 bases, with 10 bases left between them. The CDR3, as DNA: TGTGCCAGCTCACCAATGGGCTTCGCGAACACCGGGGAGCTGTTTTTT. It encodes CASSPMGFANTGELFF.

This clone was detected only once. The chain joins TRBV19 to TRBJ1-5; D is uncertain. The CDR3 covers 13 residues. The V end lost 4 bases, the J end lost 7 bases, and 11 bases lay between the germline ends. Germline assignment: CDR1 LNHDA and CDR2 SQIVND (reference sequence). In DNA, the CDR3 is TGTGCCAGTAGTAAAGGGTTCGGGCAGCCCCAGCATTTT. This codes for CASSKGFGQPQHF. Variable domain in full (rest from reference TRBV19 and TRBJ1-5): DGGITQSPKYLFRKEGQNVTLSCEQNLNHDAMYWYRQDPGQGLRLIYYSQIVNDFQKGDIAEGYSVSREKKESFPLTVTSAQKNPTAFYLCASSKGFGQPQHFGDGTRLSIL.

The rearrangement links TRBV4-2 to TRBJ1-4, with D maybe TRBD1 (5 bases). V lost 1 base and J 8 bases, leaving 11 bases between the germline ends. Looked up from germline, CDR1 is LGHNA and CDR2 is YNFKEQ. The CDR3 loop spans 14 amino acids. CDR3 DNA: TGTGCCAGCAGCCAAGGGGACGGTGGCGAAAAACTGTTTTTT. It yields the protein CASSQGDGGEKLFF.

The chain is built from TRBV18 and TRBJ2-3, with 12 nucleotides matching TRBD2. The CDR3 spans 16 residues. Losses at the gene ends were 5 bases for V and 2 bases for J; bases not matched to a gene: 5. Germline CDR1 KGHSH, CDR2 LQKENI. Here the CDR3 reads CASSSTSGRFTDTQYF. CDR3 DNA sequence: TGTGCCAGCTCATCGACTAGCGGGAGATTCACAGATACGCAGTATTTT. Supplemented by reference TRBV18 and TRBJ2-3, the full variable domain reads NAGVMQNPRHLVRRRGQEARLRCSPMKGHSHVYWYRQLPEEGLKFMVYLQKENIIDESGMPKERFSAEFPKEGPSILRIQQVVRGDSAAYFCASSSTSGRFTDTQYFGPGTRLTVL.

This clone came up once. The CDR3 nucleotides are TGTGCCAGCAGCTTAGGGCTAGACTATCAGCCCCAGCATTTT. Translated, it gives CASSLGLDYQPQHF. This chain uses TRBV7-8 with TRBJ1-5, with D unresolved. Per germline, CDR1 SGHVS and CDR2 FQNEAQ. This CDR3 is 14 amino acids long. V dropped 1 base and J dropped 5 bases, with 9 bases sitting between them.

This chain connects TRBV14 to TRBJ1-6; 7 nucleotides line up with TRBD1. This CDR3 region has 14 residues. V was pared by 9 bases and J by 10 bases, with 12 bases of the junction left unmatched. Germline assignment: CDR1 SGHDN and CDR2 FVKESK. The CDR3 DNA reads TGTGCCAGAAGACAGGGTCATGGTGGATCACCCCTCCACTTT. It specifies CARRQGHGGSPLHF.

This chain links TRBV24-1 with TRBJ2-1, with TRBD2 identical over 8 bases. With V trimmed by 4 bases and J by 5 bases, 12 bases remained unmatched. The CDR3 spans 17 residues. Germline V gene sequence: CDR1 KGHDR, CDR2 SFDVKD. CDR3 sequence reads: CATSDPPPRGADNEQFF. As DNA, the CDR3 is TGTGCCACCAGTGACCCCCCCCCGCGGGGGGCGGACAATGAGCAGTTCTTC.

CDR3 region: CASSLYAGGPVETQYF. The DNA of the CDR3 is TGCGCCAGCAGCTTGTATGCGGGGGGGCCAGTTGAGACCCAGTACTTC. The V and J genes are TRBV5-1 and TRBJ2-5, with 9 bases identical to TRBD2. V was pared by 1 base and J by 5 bases, with 9 bases of the junction left unmatched. The CDR3 has 16 amino acids. CDR1 SGHRS and CDR2 YFSETQ come from the germline V gene.

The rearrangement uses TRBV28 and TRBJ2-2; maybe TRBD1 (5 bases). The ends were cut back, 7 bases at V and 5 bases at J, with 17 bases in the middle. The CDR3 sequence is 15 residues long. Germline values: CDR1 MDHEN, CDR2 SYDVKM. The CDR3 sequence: CASIPRGAGTGELFF. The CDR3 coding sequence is TGTGCCAGCATCCCTCGTGGGGCTGGTACCGGGGAGCTGTTTTTT. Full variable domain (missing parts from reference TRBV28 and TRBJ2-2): DVKVTQSSRYLVKRTGEKVFLECVQDMDHENMFWYRQDPGLGLRLIYFSYDVKMKEKGDIPEGYSVSREKKERFSLILESASTNQTSMYLCASIPRGAGTGELFFGEGSRLTVL.

CDR3 DNA sequence: TGTGCCAGCAGTGAAGCTAGGACGAGCTCCTATAATTCACCCCTCCACTTT. This encodes CASSEARTSSYNSPLHF. The chain has TRBV2 and TRBJ1-6; D remains ambiguous. Trimming shortened V by 0 bases and J by 0 bases, and 9 bases separated the two germline ends. The V gene's germline CDR1 is SNHLY and CDR2 FYNNEI. CDR3 length equals 17 residues. Full variable domain (missing parts from reference TRBV2 and TRBJ1-6): EPEVTQTPSHQVTQMGQEVILRCVPISNHLYFYWYRQILGQKVEFLVSFYNNEISEKSEIFDDQFSVERPDGSNFTLKIRSTKLEDSAMYFCASSEARTSSYNSPLHFGNGTRLTVT.